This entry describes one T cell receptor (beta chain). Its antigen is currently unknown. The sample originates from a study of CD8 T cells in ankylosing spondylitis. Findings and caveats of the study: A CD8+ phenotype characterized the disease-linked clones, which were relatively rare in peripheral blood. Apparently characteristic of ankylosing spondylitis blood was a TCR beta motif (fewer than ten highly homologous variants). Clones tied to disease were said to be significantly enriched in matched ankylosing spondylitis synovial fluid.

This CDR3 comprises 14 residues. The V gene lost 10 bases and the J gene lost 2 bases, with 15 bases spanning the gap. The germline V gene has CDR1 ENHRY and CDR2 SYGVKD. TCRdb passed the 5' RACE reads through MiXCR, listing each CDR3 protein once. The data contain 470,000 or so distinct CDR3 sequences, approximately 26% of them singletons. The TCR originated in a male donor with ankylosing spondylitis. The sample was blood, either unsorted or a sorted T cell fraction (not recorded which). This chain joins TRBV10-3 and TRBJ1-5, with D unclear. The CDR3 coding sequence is TGTGCCACCAGGCCGGAGGTCGGCAATCAGCCCCAGCATTTT. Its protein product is CATRPEVGNQPQHF.